This T cell receptor (beta chain) was observed in a study of T cells in Graves' hyperthyroidism and ophthalmopathy. What was amplified from RNA transcripts were TCR beta CDR3 regions. When the TCR CDR3 underwent first-round RT-PCR, the HTBI primer set was used. Each CDR3 protein is one row after TCRdb ran MiXCR on the multiplex PCR reads. This table holds approximately 690,000 distinct CDR3 sequences, around 13% found once. Over 9 ml of fresh peripheral blood supplied the PBMCs. The CDR3 extends over 16 amino acids. CDR1 LGHNT and CDR2 FRNRAP come from the germline V gene. The ends were cut back, 1 base at V and 2 bases at J, with 14 bases in the middle.

The sequencing sample was made of blood. The clonotype was recovered from a woman aged 45 to 65 with Graves' ophthalmopathy. The chain couples TRBV12-5 to TRBJ2-5; a weak D match, TRBD2 (5 bases). The CDR3 spells CASGLGQGLVQETQYF. The DNA of the CDR3 is TGTGCTAGTGGTTTGGGACAAGGACTGGTACAAGAGACCCAGTACTTC.